The present entry profiles one T cell receptor (beta chain) with its context. Trimming took off 5 bases at V and 0 bases at J, with 14 bases between the two ends. The CDR3 covers 16 residues. Germline V gives CDR1 SGHAT, CDR2 FQDESV (reference sequence). The data belong to a study of blood T cell repertoires in COVID-19. The overall study: Acute and convalescent COVID-19 samples came from the United States, Italy and Spain. Nucleic acid was either cDNA or gDNA, and it came from T cells, B-cell-depleted T cells, or PBMCs.

In the source study's methods: Reference gene primer amplification yielded estimated nucleated cell counts. The protocol was immunoSEQ multiplex PCR, while the TCRdb copy is restricted to in-frame clones and leaves out a portion. For V, J and clone size, that table is used; D and trimming come from the DNA. This table has 130,000 to 150,000 clones, 87% appearing once. The rearrangement joins TRBV11-1 to TRBJ2-1; possible D gene TRBD1, 5 bases. The sequencing sample was made of peripheral blood. The receptor's source is a man over 45 who had recovered from COVID-19. The chain's CDR3 is CASSTRQSSSYNEQFF. CDR3 coding DNA: TGTGCCAGCAGCACTCGACAGTCCAGCTCCTACAATGAGCAGTTCTTC.